A selection of T cell receptor beta chains follows, all from one sample in a study of blood T cell repertoires in COVID-19. The protocol was immunoSEQ multiplex PCR, while the TCRdb copy is restricted to in-frame clones and leaves out a portion. Of approximately 130,000 clones in the sample, about four fifths were seen once. Sample: peripheral blood. The receptors were gathered from a human donor in a cohort sampled during active COVID-19. CDR3s include the opening cysteine and the closing phenylalanine or tryptophan. D genes are given only for firm matches. Clone size is stated in some rows and not others, as once, few, many or a class when expanded.

TRBJ1-4	TRBV4-1	.	.	TGCGCCAGCAGCGCTCGCGGGGGACGGACAACTAATGAAAAACTGTTTTTT	CASSARGGRTTNEKLFF
TRBJ2-5	TRBV7-9	TRBD1	.	TGTGCCAGCAGCTTACTATCTACAGGGGGGACCCAGTACTTC	CASSLLSTGGTQYF
TRBJ2-2	TRBV7-9	.	.	TGTGCCAGCAGCATTTTGACAGGGGAGCTGTTTTTT	CASSILTGELFF
TRBJ1-4	TRBV11-2	TRBD1	.	TGTGCCAGCAGGACAGGGGGGGTCGGTAATGAAAAACTGTTTTTT	CASRTGGVGNEKLFF
TRBJ2-1	TRBV6-5	TRBD1	.	TGTGCCAGCAGGACAGGGAACTACAATGAGCAGTTCTTC	CASRTGNYNEQFF
TRBJ2-7	TRBV4-1	TRBD2	.	TGCGCCAGCAGCCCCCGACTAGCGGGGGCCGAGCAGTACTTC	CASSPRLAGAEQYF
TRBJ2-1	TRBV18	.	.	TGTGCCAGCTCTAGCGGACGACTCGACAATGAGCAGTTCTTC	CASSSGRLDNEQFF
TRBJ1-5	TRBV10-2	.	.	TGCGCCAGCAGTGAATCAGGGTTTGGGCAGCCCCAGCATTTT	CASSESGFGQPQHF
TRBJ2-3	TRBV3-1/TRBV3-2	TRBD2	.	TGTGCCAGCAGCCGTGGGACTAGCGGGGGGTGGACAGATACGCAGTATTTT	CASSRGTSGGWTDTQYF
TRBJ2-5	TRBV12-3/TRBV12-4	.	.	TGTGCCAGCAGTTTAGGTAGCGGCCAGGCCCAGTACTTC	CASSLGSGQAQYF
TRBJ2-5	TRBV9	.	.	TGTGCCAGCAGCGTAGGGACGACAGTTTACCAAGAGACCCAGTACTTC	CASSVGTTVYQETQYF
TRBJ1-6	TRBV11-2	.	once	TGTGCCAGCAGCTTATTCCTAGGGGCAAACAATAATTCACCCCTCCACTTT	CASSLFLGANNNSPLHF
TRBJ1-1	TRBV7-9	.	.	TGTGCCAGCAGCTTATCTTCCGACGGGATGAACACTGAAGCTTTCTTT	CASSLSSDGMNTEAFF
TRBJ2-2	TRBV29-1	TRBD1	.	TGCAGCGTGGGGACGGGACAGATTTTGGGCACCGGGGAGCTGTTTTTT	CSVGTGQILGTGELFF
TRBJ1-1	TRBV5-1	TRBD1	.	TGCGCCAGCAGCTTGACACAGACAGGGCGCACTGAAGCTTTCTTT	CASSLTQTGRTEAFF
TRBJ1-2	TRBV3-1/TRBV3-2	TRBD1	.	TGTGCCAGCAGCGACCTTCTCGGGACAGGAGCGCCCTATGGCTACACCTTC	CASSDLLGTGAPYGYTF
TRBJ2-2	TRBV12-3/TRBV12-4	TRBD1	.	TGTGCCAGCAGGACAGGGGGCTGGGAGCTGTTTTTT	CASRTGGWELFF
TRBJ1-2	TRBV2	.	.	TGTGCCAGCAGTGTTTTAATAGAGGTTGGCTCCGGCTACACCTTC	CASSVLIEVGSGYTF
TRBJ2-3	TRBV7-3	TRBD2	once	TGTGCCAGCAGTCCAGCGGGGGGCACAGATACGCAGTATTTT	CASSPAGGTDTQYF
TRBJ2-7	TRBV29-1	.	.	TGCAGCGTTGAAGATCTTCAGGGTTGGGAGCAGTACTTC	CSVEDLQGWEQYF
TRBJ1-1	TRBV11-2	.	.	TGTGCCAGCAGCTTAAGCAGGATCTATGAAGCTTTCTTT	CASSLSRIYEAFF
TRBJ2-3	TRBV11-2	TRBD2	few	TGTGCCAGCAGCAAGACGGGGGGGAGAACAGATACGCAGTATTTT	CASSKTGGRTDTQYF
TRBJ1-3	TRBV6-5	TRBD1	.	TGTGCCAGCAAGATCGACAGGGTGGGTGGAAACACCATATATTTT	CASKIDRVGGNTIYF
TRBJ1-3	TRBV6-5	TRBD1	.	TGTGCCAGCAGTTACGCGGACAGGGCTGGAAACACCATATATTTT	CASSYADRAGNTIYF
TRBJ2-7	TRBV4-1	TRBD1	.	TGCGCCAGCAGCAAACCCCCGGGACAGGGGGTCTACGAGCAGTACTTC	CASSKPPGQGVYEQYF
TRBJ2-7	TRBV9	.	.	TGTGCCAGCGGGACGGGGGTCTACGAGCAGTACTTC	CASGTGVYEQYF
TRBJ2-3	TRBV5-1	TRBD2	.	TGCGCCAGCACGGGGGGACCCACAGATACGCAGTATTTT	CASTGGPTDTQYF
TRBJ2-7	TRBV12-3/TRBV12-4	.	.	TGTGCCAGCAGTTTGACAACTCCCTACGAGCAGTACTTC	CASSLTTPYEQYF
TRBJ1-4	TRBV29-1	.	.	TGCAGCGTTCGAGGTGTAGAGGATGAAAAACTGTTTTTT	CSVRGVEDEKLFF
TRBJ1-3	TRBV4-1	.	.	TGCGCCAGCAGCCACCCCCAAGGGGGCTCTGGAAACACCATATATTTT	CASSHPQGGSGNTIYF
TRBJ1-4	TRBV7-9	.	few	TGTGCCAGCAGCCTGAGTGAAAAACTGTTTTTT	CASSLSEKLFF
TRBJ2-5	TRBV2	.	.	TGTGCCAGCAGTGTACAGACAGTACAAGAGACCCAGTACTTC	CASSVQTVQETQYF
TRBJ2-5	TRBV5-1	TRBD2	.	TGCGCCAGCAGCTTGGCCTTTTCGGGGGGGCAAGAGACCCAGTACTTC	CASSLAFSGGQETQYF
TRBJ1-1	TRBV19	.	.	TGTGCCAGTAGCCGGACAGTGAACACTGAAGCTTTCTTT	CASSRTVNTEAFF
TRBJ2-3	TRBV7-2	TRBD2	.	TGTGCCAGCAGCTTTAGCGGGGGGGCAGGGGATACGCAGTATTTT	CASSFSGGAGDTQYF
TRBJ2-7	TRBV30	TRBD1	few	TGTGCCTGGAGAGTGACAGGGGGACGCGAGCAGTACTTC	CAWRVTGGREQYF
TRBJ2-7	TRBV27	.	.	TGTGCCAGCAGTCGGGAGCGACCCTCCTACGAGCAGTACTTC	CASSRERPSYEQYF
TRBJ2-1	TRBV29-1	TRBD1	.	TGCAGCGTGGTACAGGGGAACTCCTACAATGAGCAGTTCTTC	CSVVQGNSYNEQFF
TRBJ2-7	TRBV9	TRBD2	few	TGTGCCAGCAGCGTGGGACTAGCGGGGAACTACGAGCAGTACTTC	CASSVGLAGNYEQYF
TRBJ2-7	TRBV6-5	.	few	TGTGCCAGCAGTTACGACGGGTCTCTCTACGAGCAGTACTTC	CASSYDGSLYEQYF
TRBJ2-7	TRBV18	.	.	TGTGCCAGCTCACCTCAGGACAGTTCCTACGAGCAGTACTTC	CASSPQDSSYEQYF
TRBJ2-2	TRBV7-9	.	.	TGTGCCAGCAGCTTAGGACTAACGAACACCGGGGAGCTGTTTTTT	CASSLGLTNTGELFF
TRBJ2-2	TRBV29-1	TRBD2	few	TGCAGCGTTGAAGAAGCGGGGGCGGGCACCGGGGAGCTGTTTTTT	CSVEEAGAGTGELFF
TRBJ1-5	TRBV5-1	TRBD1	.	TGCGCCAGCAGCCAGACAGGGGATGGACAGCCCCAGCATTTT	CASSQTGDGQPQHF
TRBJ2-3	TRBV19	TRBD2	.	TGTGCCAGTAGTACTCGACTAGCGGGGGCAACCACAGATACGCAGTATTTT	CASSTRLAGATTDTQYF
TRBJ1-1	TRBV18	.	.	TGTGCCAGCTCACAGGCAGGGGCTAACACTGAAGCTTTCTTT	CASSQAGANTEAFF
TRBJ2-3	TRBV7-9	.	.	TGTGCCAGCAGCTTACGAGAAAGGTCGGACTCCTTCGATACGCAGTATTTT	CASSLRERSDSFDTQYF
TRBJ2-5	TRBV2	TRBD2	.	TGTGCCAGGACCCCACCCGGGACTAGAGAAGAGACCCAGTACTTC	CARTPPGTREETQYF
TRBJ2-7	TRBV5-1	.	.	TGCGCCAGCAGCTTAGGGGTAGAGAGCGAGCAGTACTTC	CASSLGVESEQYF
TRBJ2-6	TRBV4-2	TRBD2	.	TGTGCCAGCAGCCTCAGACTAGCGCCCTCTGGGGCCAACGTCCTGACTTTC	CASSLRLAPSGANVLTF
TRBJ2-5	TRBV5-1	TRBD1	few	TGCGCCAGCAGTTACCGGACAGGGGAAGAGACCCAGTACTTC	CASSYRTGEETQYF
TRBJ2-7	TRBV5-1	.	.	TGCGCCAGCAGCTTGTATTCTGAGGGATACGAGCAGTACTTC	CASSLYSEGYEQYF
TRBJ2-5	TRBV7-9	TRBD2	few	TGTGCCAGCAGCTTAATTGGGGGGGAAGAGACCCAGTACTTC	CASSLIGGEETQYF
TRBJ1-1	TRBV7-9	.	.	TGTGCCAGCAGCTTAGTCGGGGGGGACACTGAAGCTTTCTTT	CASSLVGGDTEAFF
TRBJ1-5	TRBV7-9	TRBD1	.	TGTGCCAGCAGCTTACCAGGGGGAGGTAATCAGCCCCAGCATTTT	CASSLPGGGNQPQHF